This T cell receptor beta chain was found in a study of tumor and adjacent non-tumor tissue in lung cancer. Study as a whole: About 4.17 million productive TCRbeta reads were obtained per sample on average.

A modified ARM-PCR protocol with three rounds of nested PCR amplified TCRbeta. MiXCR was run by TCRdb on the multiplex PCR reads, yielding one entry per CDR3 protein. Here the sample spans around 99,000 distinct CDR3 sequences, under 65% being singletons. The template was RNA from unsorted bulk tissue. The normal lung tissue was taken more than 3 cm from the tumor edge. Germline assignment: CDR1 MDHEN and CDR2 SYDVKM. The CDR3 has 15 amino acids. Concerning this clonotype: Its cognate antigen is unknown.

Study outcomes and limitations: Normal lung showed higher cumulative top 100 clone frequency than tumor.

The origin of this receptor is a man in his 60s with non-small cell lung cancer. J is TRBJ1-6 and V is TRBV28; TRBD1 might be the D (5 bases). What was sequenced was distant non-tumor lung tissue. For the CDR3, the DNA is TGTACCGGCAGTTTAGAACCCGGGGCCCCTAGGCCCCTCCACTTT. This sequence encodes CTGSLEPGAPRPLHF.